These 6 T cell receptor beta chains came from one sample sequenced in a study of OX40 agonist ivuxolimab in advanced cancers. Profiling relied on immunoSEQ multiplex PCR, and the TCRdb table lists in-frame clones only, not all of them. Among more than 60,000 clones, about 94% were seen once, and the ten largest hold 15% to 19%. Sample: CD4+ or CD8+ T cells sorted from blood, taken in a trial of the OX40 agonist ivuxolimab. These receptors were obtained from an adult with an advanced solid tumor such as melanoma, head and neck, liver or kidney cancer.

The rearrangement links TRBV29-1 to TRBJ1-3; D uncertain. The ends were cut back, 4 bases at V and 0 bases at J, with 13 bases in the middle. The CDR3 totals 15 residues. Germline CDR1 is SQVTM and CDR2 is ANQGSEA. In DNA form, the CDR3 reads TGCAGCGTTGTTAGTCAGGCAGCCTCTGGAAACACCATATATTTT. Translation: CSVVSQAASGNTIYF.

The chain combines TRBV9 with TRBJ1-3; D is unclear. Germline V lookup: CDR1 SGDLS, CDR2 YYNGEE. The CDR3 runs 17 residues. Between the trimmed V and J ends, which lost 1 base and 2 bases, there was a span of 16 bases. The CDR3 nucleotides are TGTGCCAGCAGCGTACGGTGGGGAGGGAAGGCTGGAAACACCATATATTTT. It yields the protein CASSVRWGGKAGNTIYF.

The chain links TRBV4-3 to TRBJ2-1, with a tentative D call TRBD2 (6 bases). Germline assignment: CDR1 LGHNA and CDR2 YSLEER. The CDR3 totals 16 residues. Trimming took 3 bases from V and 7 from J, leaving 19 bases between them. In nucleotides, the CDR3 is TGCGCCAGCAGCCAGGTACCAGCGGGTAATAGTAATGAGCAGTTCTTC. Translated: CASSQVPAGNSNEQFF.

This chain uses TRBV27 with TRBJ2-7; D tentatively fits TRBD1 or TRBD2 (5 bases each). Trimming removed 6 bases at V and 2 bases at J, with 8 bases between. The CDR3 length is 12 residues. Germline V gene data show CDR1 as MNHEY and CDR2 as SMNVEV (reference sequence). DNA of the CDR3: TGTGCCAGCAGCGGGGCTCCCTACGAGCAGTACTTC. It is translated as CASSGAPYEQYF.

The chain is built from TRBV9 and TRBJ2-7; possible D gene TRBD1, 5 bases. This CDR3 is 13 amino acids long. V was shortened by 4 bases and J by 5 bases, with 13 bases between the two germline ends. The germline CDR1 and CDR2 sequences are SGDLS and YYNGEE. CDR3 loop: CASSPRGMDEQYF. CDR3 in DNA: TGTGCCAGCAGCCCTAGGGGCATGGACGAGCAGTACTTC.

The CDR3 protein is CASSDEGTYTEAFF. The CDR3 coding sequence is TGTGCCAGCAGTGATGAGGGGACGTACACTGAAGCTTTCTTT. V is TRBV6-1 and J is TRBJ1-1; D is possibly TRBD1 (5 bases). Germline V CDR1 and CDR2: MNHNS, SASEGT. Trimming removed 3 bases from V and 3 bases from J, with 11 bases in between. The CDR3 runs 14 residues.